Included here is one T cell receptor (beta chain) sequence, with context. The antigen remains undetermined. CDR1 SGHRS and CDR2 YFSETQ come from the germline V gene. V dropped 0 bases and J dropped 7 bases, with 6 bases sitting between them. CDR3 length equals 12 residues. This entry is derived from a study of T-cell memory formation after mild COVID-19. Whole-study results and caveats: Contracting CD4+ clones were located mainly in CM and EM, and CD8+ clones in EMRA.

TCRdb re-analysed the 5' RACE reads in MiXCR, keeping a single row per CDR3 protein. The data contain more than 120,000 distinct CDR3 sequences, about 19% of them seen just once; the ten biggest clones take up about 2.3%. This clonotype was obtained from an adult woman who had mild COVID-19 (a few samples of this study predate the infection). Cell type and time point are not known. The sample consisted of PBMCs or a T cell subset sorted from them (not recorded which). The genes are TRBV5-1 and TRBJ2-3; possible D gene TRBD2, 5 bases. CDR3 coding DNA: TGCGCCAGCAGCTTGGCGGGGAATACGCAGTATTTT. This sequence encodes CASSLAGNTQYF.